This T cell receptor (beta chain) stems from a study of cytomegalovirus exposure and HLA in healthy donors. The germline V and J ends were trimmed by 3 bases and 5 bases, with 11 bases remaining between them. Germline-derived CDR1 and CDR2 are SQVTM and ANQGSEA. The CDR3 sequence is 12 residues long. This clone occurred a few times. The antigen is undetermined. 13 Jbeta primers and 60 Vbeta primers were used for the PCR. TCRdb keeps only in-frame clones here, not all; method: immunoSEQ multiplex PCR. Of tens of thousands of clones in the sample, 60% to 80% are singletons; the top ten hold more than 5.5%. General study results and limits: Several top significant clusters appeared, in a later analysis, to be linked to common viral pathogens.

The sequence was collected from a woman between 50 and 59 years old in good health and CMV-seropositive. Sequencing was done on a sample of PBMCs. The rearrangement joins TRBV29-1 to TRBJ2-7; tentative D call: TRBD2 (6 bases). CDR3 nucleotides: TGCAGCGTTGATGGCGGGGTCCACGAGCAGTACTTC. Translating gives CSVDGGVHEQYF.